This entry lists 20 T cell receptor beta chains sequenced from one sample in a study of blood T cell repertoires in COVID-19 (TCRdb year 2020). The library was generated by the immunoSEQ multiplex PCR assay. TCRdb provides this immuneACCESS table in a form limited to in-frame rearrangements. Some clones are lacking; in checked studies, under half of them reflect an unresolved V gene, and why the rest are absent is not known. Recorded for this sample are about 300,000 clones; about 90% of them occurred a single time. The biggest ten clones account for less than 6% of the sample. The sample was PBMCs or T cells enriched from blood (not recorded which). The receptors were gathered from a woman in her 30s who had recovered from COVID-19.

CDR3 loop: CASSPTQGIPLGNTEAFF. The DNA for the CDR3 is TGTGCCAGCTCACCGACCCAGGGGATCCCCTTGGGGAACACTGAAGCTTTCTTT. The rearrangement uses TRBV18 and TRBJ1-1; D possibly corresponds to TRBD1 (6 bases). This CDR3 region has 18 residues. The V gene's germline CDR1 is KGHSH and CDR2 LQKENI. Trimming took 3 bases from V and 1 from J, leaving 21 bases between them.

This sequence joins TRBV12-3 or TRBV12-4 and TRBJ1-1; D uncertain. The CDR3 totals 12 residues. Between the trimmed V and J ends, which lost 3 bases and 7 bases, there was a span of 9 bases. The CDR3 region has the DNA TGTGCCAGCAGTTTTTTCCCCCTTGAAGCTTTCTTT. Its translation: CASSFFPLEAFF.

This clone has at least ten counts. The rearrangement joins TRBV30 to TRBJ2-1; D might be TRBD2 (6 bases). Trimming removed 4 bases at V and 3 bases at J, with 16 bases between. Germline V gene lookup returns CDR1 GTSNPN and CDR2 SVGIG (reference sequence). CDR3 length equals 15 residues. CDR3 loop: CAWNPRSGFYNEQFF. The DNA of the CDR3 is TGTGCCTGGAACCCGCGAAGCGGGTTCTACAATGAGCAGTTCTTC.

CDR3 sequence (DNA): TGTGCCAGCAGCCAAGATGGGCGAGGGTCCTATAATTCACCCCTCCACTTT. Protein product: CASSQDGRGSYNSPLHF. The genes are TRBV14 and TRBJ1-6; D is undetermined. The CDR3 is 17 amino acids. Germline-derived CDR1 and CDR2 are SGHDN and FVKESK. V lost 0 bases, J lost 1 base, and 10 bases lay in between.

This clone was recorded only once. This chain connects TRBV7-9 to TRBJ1-1; 9 positions agree with TRBD1. V was clipped by 5 bases and J by 6 bases; unmatched bases: 19. The CDR3 totals 18 residues. Per the germline V gene, CDR1 is SEHNR and CDR2 is FQNEAQ (reference sequence). The CDR3: CASSPWGQGVEGEAEAFF. The CDR3 DNA reads as TGTGCCAGCAGCCCATGGGGACAGGGAGTTGAGGGGGAAGCTGAAGCTTTCTTT. Together with reference TRBV7-9 and TRBJ1-1, the CDR3 gives the full variable domain: DTGVSQNPRHKITKRGQNVTFRCDPISEHNRLYWYRQTLGQGPEFLTYFQNEAQLEKSRLLSDRFSAERPKGSFSTLEIQRTEQGDSAMYLCASSPWGQGVEGEAEAFFGQGTRLTVV.

The J gene is TRBJ1-1, the V gene TRBV6-5, with D maybe TRBD1 (6 bases). This CDR3 contains 16 residues. Germline lookup yields CDR1 MNHEY and CDR2 SVGAGI. V shed 1 base and J shed 5 bases, with 17 bases lying between them. The CDR3 region is CASSYLETGFVTEAFF. In DNA form, the CDR3 reads TGTGCCAGCAGTTACTTAGAAACAGGGTTCGTGACTGAAGCTTTCTTT.

CDR3 coding DNA: TGTGCCAGCAGCTTAGGCCTATTGAATAGCAATCAGCCCCAGCATTTT. Translated, it gives CASSLGLLNSNQPQHF. J is TRBJ1-5 and V is TRBV7-8; no reliable D call. The V gene lost 1 base and the J gene lost 0 bases, with 10 bases spanning the gap. The CDR3 loop spans 16 amino acids. Germline CDR1 is SGHVS and CDR2 is FQNEAQ.

The rearrangement joins TRBV5-5 to TRBJ1-2, with 11 nucleotides matching TRBD1. In germline, CDR1 is SGHKS, CDR2 YYEKEE (reference sequence). The CDR3 is 15 residues long. V trimming: 0 bases; J trimming: 6 bases; junction bases outside the gene matches: 4. CDR3 loop: CASSLEGTGGHGYTF. The CDR3 nucleotides read TGTGCCAGCAGCTTGGAGGGGACAGGGGGGCATGGCTACACCTTC.

The genes are TRBV9 and TRBJ1-2, with D possibly being TRBD1 (6 bases). CDR1 and CDR2 from the germline V gene are SGDLS and YYNGEE. This CDR3 has 12 amino acids. Between the trimmed V and J ends, which lost 3 bases and 8 bases, there was a span of 11 bases. The CDR3 loop is CASSANRVGYTF. The CDR3 DNA reads as TGTGCCAGCAGCGCCAACAGGGTGGGCTACACCTTC.

This clone has just a few counts. The rearrangement uses TRBV4-3 and TRBJ2-4; D might be TRBD2 (5 bases). The CDR3 consists of 16 residues. The germline V and J ends were trimmed by 0 bases and 12 bases, with 21 bases remaining between them. CDR1 LGHNA and CDR2 YSLEER come from the germline V gene. CDR3 sequence: CASSQDRAGGSINQYF. CDR3 nucleotide sequence: TGCGCCAGCAGCCAAGACCGGGCCGGAGGATCGATTAATCAGTACTTC.

As to this clone: At one of its ends the junction is not consistent with the germline gene, which may arise from a read error. This chain joins TRBV7-9 and TRBJ2-7; TRBD1 agrees at 7 bases. CDR3 length: 13 residues. Germline V gene data show CDR1 as SEHNR and CDR2 as FQNEAQ (reference sequence). In nucleotides, the CDR3 is TGTGTCAGCAGACCCGGGACAGACTACGAGCAGTACTTC. It is translated as CVSRPGTDYEQYF.

This clone was seen just once. The rearrangement links TRBV7-8 to TRBJ1-1; TRBD1 agrees at 10 bases. Germline values: CDR1 SGHVS, CDR2 FQNEAQ. There are 17 residues in the CDR3. V shed 0 bases, J shed 6 bases, and the junction held 10 bases outside the gene matches. DNA for the CDR3: TGTGCCAGCAGCTTAGCCGGGACAGGGGTCTCTTATTCTGAAGCTTTCTTT. Protein sequence: CASSLAGTGVSYSEAFF.

The chain couples TRBV30 to TRBJ2-3; the D gene is possibly TRBD2 (5 bases). With 3 bases removed from V and 3 bases from J, the gap between germline ends came to 10 bases. Per germline, CDR1 GTSNPN and CDR2 SVGIG (reference sequence). The CDR3 has 13 amino acids. This chain's CDR3 is CAWSPGRTDTQYF. In nucleotides, the CDR3 is TGTGCCTGGAGCCCGGGGAGAACAGATACGCAGTATTTT.

The chain is built from TRBV3-1 (or the pseudogene TRBV3-2) and TRBJ2-7; 7 nucleotides match TRBD1. V lost 4 bases, J lost 7 bases, and 10 bases stayed unmatched. Germline loops: CDR1 LGHDT, CDR2 YNNKEL (reference sequence). This CDR3 has 14 residues. The chain's CDR3 is CASSRRGQVLEQYF. DNA of the CDR3: TGTGCCAGCAGCCGAAGAGGACAGGTTTTAGAGCAGTACTTC.

This clone was picked up one time. The chain carries TRBV5-4 and TRBJ1-2, with no clear D. V was shortened by 0 bases and J by 3 bases, with 9 bases between the two germline ends. Germline CDR1 and CDR2: SGHNT and YYREEE (reference sequence). This CDR3 comprises 14 residues. The CDR3 loop is CASSLEADHYGYTF. The CDR3 nucleotides read TGTGCCAGCAGCTTGGAAGCGGACCACTATGGCTACACCTTC.

The V and J genes are TRBV5-6 and TRBJ2-7; 10 nucleotides line up with TRBD1. This CDR3 spans 14 amino acids. J was trimmed by 2 bases and V by 2 bases; bases with no gene match: 1. Germline values: CDR1 SGHDT, CDR2 YYEEEE. The CDR3 bases are TGTGCCAGCAGCTTTGGGACAGGGGCCTACGAGCAGTACTTC. Translating gives CASSFGTGAYEQYF.

The V and J genes are TRBV5-1 and TRBJ1-1, with unresolved D. Trimming took off 4 bases at V and 4 bases at J, with 17 bases between the two ends. Germline V gives CDR1 SGHRS, CDR2 YFSETQ. The CDR3 sequence is 15 residues long. The CDR3: CASSGGPGRSTEAFF. CDR3 DNA: TGCGCCAGCAGCGGAGGGCCAGGCCGGAGCACTGAAGCTTTCTTT.

This rearrangement joins TRBV5-6 to TRBJ1-2; TRBD1 aligns across 9 bases. After removal of 5 bases from V and 3 bases from J, the junction contained 2 bases not matched to a gene. The CDR3 is 13 amino acids. Germline-derived CDR1 and CDR2 are SGHDT and YYEEEE. CDR3 nucleotide sequence: TGTGCCAGCAGGAGGACAGGGGACTATGGCTACACCTTC. Translating gives CASRRTGDYGYTF.

The V call is TRBV27, the J call TRBJ1-2; D call uncertain. Looked up from germline, CDR1 is MNHEY and CDR2 is SMNVEV (reference sequence). Trimming cost V 4 bases and J 4 bases, with 16 bases left between them. The CDR3 covers 15 residues. The CDR3 DNA reads as TGTGCCAGCAGTTCTCCCACGGAGGCTTCCTATGGCTACACCTTC. Residues: CASSSPTEASYGYTF.

Only a few counts were recorded for this clone. J is TRBJ1-5 and V is TRBV19, with TRBD1 matching over 12 bases. This CDR3 region has 18 residues. Germline-derived CDR1 and CDR2 are LNHDA and SQIVND (reference sequence). The trim removed 1 base at V and 6 bases at J, leaving 10 bases unmatched. In nucleotides, the CDR3 is TGTGCCAGTAGTATAGCGGGGCCGGGACAGGGGGCGGTTCAGCCCCAGCATTTT. Amino acids: CASSIAGPGQGAVQPQHF.